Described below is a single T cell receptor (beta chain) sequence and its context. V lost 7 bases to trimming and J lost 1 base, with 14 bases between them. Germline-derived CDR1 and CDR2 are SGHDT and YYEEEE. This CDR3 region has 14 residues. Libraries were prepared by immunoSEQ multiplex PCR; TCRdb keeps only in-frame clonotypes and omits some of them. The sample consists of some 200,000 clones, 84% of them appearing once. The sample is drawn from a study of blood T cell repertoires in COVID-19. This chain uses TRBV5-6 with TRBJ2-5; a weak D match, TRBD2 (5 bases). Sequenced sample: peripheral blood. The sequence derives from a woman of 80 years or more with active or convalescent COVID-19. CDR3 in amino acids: CASGNGLIQETQYF. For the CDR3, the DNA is TGTGCCAGCGGTAATGGACTGATCCAAGAGACCCAGTACTTC.